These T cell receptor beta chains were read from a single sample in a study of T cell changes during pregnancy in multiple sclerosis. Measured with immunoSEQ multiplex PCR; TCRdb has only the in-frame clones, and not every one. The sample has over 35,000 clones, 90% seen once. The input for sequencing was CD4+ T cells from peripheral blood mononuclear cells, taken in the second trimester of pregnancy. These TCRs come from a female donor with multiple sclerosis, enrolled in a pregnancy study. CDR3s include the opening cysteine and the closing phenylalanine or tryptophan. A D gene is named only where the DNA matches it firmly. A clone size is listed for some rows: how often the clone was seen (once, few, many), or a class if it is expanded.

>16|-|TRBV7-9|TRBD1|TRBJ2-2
TGTGCCAGCAGCCCCAACAGGGGTGCGAACACCGGGGAGCTGTTTTTT
CASSPNRGANTGELFF
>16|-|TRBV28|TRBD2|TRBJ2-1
TGTGCCAGCAGTTTGGGGGGGGTGAGAACAAACAATGAGCAGTTCTTC
CASSLGGVRTNNEQFF
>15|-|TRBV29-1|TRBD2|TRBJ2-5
TGCAGCGTTGAAGGGACTAGCGGGAGGATAAAGACCCAGTACTTC
CSVEGTSGRIKTQYF
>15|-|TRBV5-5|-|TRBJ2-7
TGTGCCAGCACGCCGCTCGGACAAAAAGTTAGCGAGCAGTACTTC
CASTPLGQKVSEQYF
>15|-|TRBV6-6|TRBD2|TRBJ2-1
TGTGCCAGCAGTTACGGGACTAGCGAGGGGGTTGAGCAGTTCTTC
CASSYGTSEGVEQFF
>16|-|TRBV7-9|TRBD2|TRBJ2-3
TGTGCCAGCAGCTTAGCACTAGCGGGGTCCACAGATACGCAGTATTTT
CASSLALAGSTDTQYF
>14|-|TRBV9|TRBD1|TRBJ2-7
TGTGCCAGCAGCGTCCGGACAGGGGGCTCGGAGCAGTACTTC
CASSVRTGGSEQYF
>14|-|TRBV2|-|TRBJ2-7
TGTGCCAGCAGTGAAGCGCCAGGGCCCTACGAGCAGTACTTC
CASSEAPGPYEQYF
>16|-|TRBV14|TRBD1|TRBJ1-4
TGTGCCAGCAGCCAAGGTTCGGCAGGGGGCAATGAAAAACTGTTTTTT
CASSQGSAGGNEKLFF
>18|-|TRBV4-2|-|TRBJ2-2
TGTGCCAGCAGCCAAGATTCGGGCAGGGTACTGGGAACCGGGGAGCTGTTTTTT
CASSQDSGRVLGTGELFF
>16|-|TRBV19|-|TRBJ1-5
TGTGCCAGTAGTATCTCGCACAGGGCATCCAATCAGCCCCAGCATTTT
CASSISHRASNQPQHF
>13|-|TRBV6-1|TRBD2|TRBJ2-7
TGTGCCAGCAATCGGGGGGGGGACTACGAGCAGTACTTC
CASNRGGDYEQYF
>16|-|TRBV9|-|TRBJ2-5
TGTGCCAGCAGCGTAGGGGCCAGGGGGGACCAAGAGACCCAGTACTTC
CASSVGARGDQETQYF
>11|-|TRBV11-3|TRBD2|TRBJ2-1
TGTGCCAGCAGCGTGACTAGCGAGCAGTTCTTC
CASSVTSEQFF
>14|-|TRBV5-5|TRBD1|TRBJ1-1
TGTGCCAGCAGCTTGGGACAGGGGGGAACTGAAGCTTTCTTT
CASSLGQGGTEAFF
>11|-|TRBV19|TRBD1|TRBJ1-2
TGTGCCACCACAGGGGGCTATGGCTACACCTTC
CATTGGYGYTF
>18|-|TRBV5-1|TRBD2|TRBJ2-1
TGCGCCAGCAGCTTGGAACTAGCGGGAGAATTGACTTACAATGAGCAGTTCTTC
CASSLELAGELTYNEQFF
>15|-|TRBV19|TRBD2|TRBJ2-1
TGTGCCAGTAGTAAACTAGCGGGAGATGGAAATGAGCAGTTCTTC
CASSKLAGDGNEQFF
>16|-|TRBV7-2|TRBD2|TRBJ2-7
TGTGCCAGCAGCCCGTCAACTAGCGGGAGACCCTACGAGCAGTACTTC
CASSPSTSGRPYEQYF
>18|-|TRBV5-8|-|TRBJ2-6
TGTGCCAGCAGCTTTATCGGGTTTGGCAGATCTGGGGCCAACGTCCTGACTTTC
CASSFIGFGRSGANVLTF
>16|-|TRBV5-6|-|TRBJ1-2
TGTGCCAGCAGCTTAGGATCAATGAGTGGGACATATGGCTACACCTTC
CASSLGSMSGTYGYTF
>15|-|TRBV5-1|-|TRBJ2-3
TGCGCCAGCAGCCACCCTAGCCCCCGCACAGATACGCAGTATTTT
CASSHPSPRTDTQYF
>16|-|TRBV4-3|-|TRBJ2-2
TGCGCCAGCAGCCAAGATGGCACAGTGAACACCGGGGAGCTGTTTTTT
CASSQDGTVNTGELFF
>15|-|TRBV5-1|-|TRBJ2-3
TGCGCCAGCAGCGTCCGGGGTTCTACCACAGATACGCAGTATTTT
CASSVRGSTTDTQYF
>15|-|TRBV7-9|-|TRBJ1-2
TGTGCCAGCAGCGCGCAGGGGACCGACGGGTATGGCTACACCTTC
CASSAQGTDGYGYTF
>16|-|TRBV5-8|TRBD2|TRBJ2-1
TGTGCCAGCAGCCCCCCAACCCGCGGGAGGGCCTATGAGCAGTTCTTC
CASSPPTRGRAYEQFF
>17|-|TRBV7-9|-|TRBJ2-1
TGTGCCAGCAGCTTCCCCAGCGGAAAACCTAAAAACAATGAGCAGTTCTTC
CASSFPSGKPKNNEQFF
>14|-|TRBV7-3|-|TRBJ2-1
TGTGCCAGCAGCTTAGGGCAGGGGAACAATGAGCAGTTCTTC
CASSLGQGNNEQFF
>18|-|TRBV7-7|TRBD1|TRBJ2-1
TGTGCTAGCAGCTCTGAACCTGGGACAGGGACCCCTTACAATGAGCAGTTCTTC
CASSSEPGTGTPYNEQFF
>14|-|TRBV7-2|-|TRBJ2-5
TGTGCCAGCAGCTTCCAGGGGGGAAGGGAGACCCAGTACTTC
CASSFQGGRETQYF
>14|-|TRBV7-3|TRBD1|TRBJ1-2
TGTGCCAGCAGCTTAAGGGGGACAGAGGAAGGCTACACCTTC
CASSLRGTEEGYTF
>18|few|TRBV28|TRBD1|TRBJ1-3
TGTGCCAGCAGTTCTTACCGTCCACAGGGGACATCTGGAAACACCATATATTTT
CASSSYRPQGTSGNTIYF
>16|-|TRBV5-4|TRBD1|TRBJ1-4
TGTGCCAGCAGCCTTTTTAATTCAGGGGGCAATGAAAAACTGTTTTTT
CASSLFNSGGNEKLFF
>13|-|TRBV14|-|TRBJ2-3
TGTGCCAGCAGCCAAGATCTTAGAGATACGCAGTATTTT
CASSQDLRDTQYF
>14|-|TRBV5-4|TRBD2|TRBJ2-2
TGTGCCAGCAGCTGGGGAGGGACGACCGGGGAGCTGTTTTTT
CASSWGGTTGELFF
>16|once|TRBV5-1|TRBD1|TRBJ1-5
TGCGCCAGCAGCGTCGGGACAGGTAGGGGCAATCAGCCCCAGCATTTT
CASSVGTGRGNQPQHF
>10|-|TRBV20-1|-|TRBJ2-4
TGCAGTGCTAGTGCGGACATTCAGTACTTC
CSASADIQYF
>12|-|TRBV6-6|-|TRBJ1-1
TGTGCCAGCAGTTACGCCGTAGAGGAAGCTTTCTTT
CASSYAVEEAFF
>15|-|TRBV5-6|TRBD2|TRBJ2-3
TGTGCCAGCAGCCTCAGACTAGCGCACACAGATACGCAGTATTTT
CASSLRLAHTDTQYF
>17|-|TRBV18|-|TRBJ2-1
TGTGCCAGCTCACCCCCCCGAGCTGTGAGCTCCTACAATGAGCAGTTCTTC
CASSPPRAVSSYNEQFF
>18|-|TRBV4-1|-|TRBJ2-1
TGCGCCAGCAGCCAAAACCTCCCCCGGAGGGGGCAGGGAGTTGAGCAGTTCTTC
CASSQNLPRRGQGVEQFF
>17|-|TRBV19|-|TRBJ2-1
TGTGCCAGTACTCACACGGAGGGAATGAGCTCCTACAATGAGCAGTTCTTC
CASTHTEGMSSYNEQFF
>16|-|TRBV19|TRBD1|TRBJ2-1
TGTGCCAGTAGTCTTAAGGGACAGGGGAGTACCAATGAGCAGTTCTTC
CASSLKGQGSTNEQFF
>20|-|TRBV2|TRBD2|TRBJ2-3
TGTGCCAGCAGTGAAAACCACCTTGGACTAGCGGGAAGCAGCACAGATACGCAGTATTTT
CASSENHLGLAGSSTDTQYF
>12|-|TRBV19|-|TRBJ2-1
TGTGCCAGTAGTATTCGGACTAATGAGCAGTTCTTC
CASSIRTNEQFF
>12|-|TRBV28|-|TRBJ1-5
TGTGCCAGCGATGGTCGGAATCAGCCCCAGCATTTT
CASDGRNQPQHF
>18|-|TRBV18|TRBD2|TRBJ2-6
TGTGCCAGCTCACCATCCCCGGGAGGGCCCTCTGGGGCCAACGTCCTGACTTTC
CASSPSPGGPSGANVLTF
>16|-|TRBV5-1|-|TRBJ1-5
TGCGCCAGCAGCTTGGGGGACAATATTAGCAATCAGCCCCAGCATTTT
CASSLGDNISNQPQHF
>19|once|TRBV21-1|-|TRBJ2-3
TGTGCCAGCAGCTCAGCAGGCAGGATCATCCCTCTTAGCACAGATACGCAGTATTTT
CASSSAGRIIPLSTDTQYF
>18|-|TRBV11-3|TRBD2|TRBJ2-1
TGTGCCAGCAGCTTATTGACTAGCGGGAGAGGGATCTACAATGAGCAGTTCTTC
CASSLLTSGRGIYNEQFF
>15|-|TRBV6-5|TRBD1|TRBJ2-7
TGTGCCAGCAGTGTGACCGGGACAGGGTCCTACGAGCAGTACTTC
CASSVTGTGSYEQYF
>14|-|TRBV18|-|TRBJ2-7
TGTGCCAGCTCACCAGGAAGAACAGCCTACGAGCAGTACTTC
CASSPGRTAYEQYF
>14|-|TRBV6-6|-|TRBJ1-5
TGTGCCAGCAGTCTACAGGGAAACAATCAGCCCCAGCATTTT
CASSLQGNNQPQHF